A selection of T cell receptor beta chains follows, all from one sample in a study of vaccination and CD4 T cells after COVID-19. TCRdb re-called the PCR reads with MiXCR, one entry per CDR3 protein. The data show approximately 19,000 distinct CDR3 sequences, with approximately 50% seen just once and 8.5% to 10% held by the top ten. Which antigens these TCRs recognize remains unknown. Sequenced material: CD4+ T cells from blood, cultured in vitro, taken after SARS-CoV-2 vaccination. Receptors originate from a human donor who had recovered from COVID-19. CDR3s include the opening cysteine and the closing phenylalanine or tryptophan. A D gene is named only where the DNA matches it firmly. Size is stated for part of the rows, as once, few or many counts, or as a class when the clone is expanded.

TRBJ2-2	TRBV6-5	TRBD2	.	TGTGCCAGCAGTTACCCCTCGGGAGGAACTACCGGGGAGCTGTTTTTT	CASSYPSGGTTGELFF
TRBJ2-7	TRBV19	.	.	TGTGCCAGTAGCTTCCGGGGTACTTCCTACGAGCAGTACTTC	CASSFRGTSYEQYF
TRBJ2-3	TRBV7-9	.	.	TGTGCCAGCAGCCCGAGTGGGGGGATCACGCAGTATTTT	CASSPSGGITQYF
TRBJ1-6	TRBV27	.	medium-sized	TGTGCCAGCAGTAACCGGGGCAATAATTCACCCCTCCACTTT	CASSNRGNNSPLHF
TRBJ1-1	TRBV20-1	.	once	TGCAGTGCTAGAGATGGGGGACTGTCCCCTGAAGCTTTCTTT	CSARDGGLSPEAFF
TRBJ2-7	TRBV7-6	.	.	TGTGCCAGCAGCCTAATGGAGGGGACCTCCTACGAGCAGTACTTC	CASSLMEGTSYEQYF
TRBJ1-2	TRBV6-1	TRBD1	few	TGTGCCAGCAGTCCCGGGACAGACTATGGCTACACCTTC	CASSPGTDYGYTF
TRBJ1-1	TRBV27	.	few	TGTGCCAGCAGTTTCCGGTGGACGGGCCTTGGGGGGGCCACTGAAGCTTTCTTT	CASSFRWTGLGGATEAFF
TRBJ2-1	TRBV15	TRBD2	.	TGTGCCACCAGCCCTGTTTCGACTAGCGGGAGGCCCAATGAGCAGTTCTTC	CATSPVSTSGRPNEQFF
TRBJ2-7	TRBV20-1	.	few	TGCAGTGCCCTTAATGACGTGAGCGAGCAGTACTTC	CSALNDVSEQYF
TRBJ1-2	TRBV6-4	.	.	TGTGCCAGCAGTGACGTGGCACAGGGCTCGAACTATGGCTACACCTTC	CASSDVAQGSNYGYTF
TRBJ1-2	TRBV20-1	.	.	TGCAGTGCTCCCCCCGACGGGACGTTGCTCGATGGCTACACCTTC	CSAPPDGTLLDGYTF
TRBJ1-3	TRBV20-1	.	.	TGCAGTGCTAGTACCGGAAACACCATATATTTT	CSASTGNTIYF
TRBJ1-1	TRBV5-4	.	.	TGTGCCAGCAGCTTAGTGGGACGGATGAACACTGAAGCTTTCTTT	CASSLVGRMNTEAFF
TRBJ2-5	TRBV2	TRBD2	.	TGTGCCAGCAAGGAGACTAGCGTTTCAGAGACCCAGTACTTC	CASKETSVSETQYF
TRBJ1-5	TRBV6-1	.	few	TGTGCCAGCAGCCGCCCAGGGGCTAGCAATCAGCCCCAGCATTTT	CASSRPGASNQPQHF